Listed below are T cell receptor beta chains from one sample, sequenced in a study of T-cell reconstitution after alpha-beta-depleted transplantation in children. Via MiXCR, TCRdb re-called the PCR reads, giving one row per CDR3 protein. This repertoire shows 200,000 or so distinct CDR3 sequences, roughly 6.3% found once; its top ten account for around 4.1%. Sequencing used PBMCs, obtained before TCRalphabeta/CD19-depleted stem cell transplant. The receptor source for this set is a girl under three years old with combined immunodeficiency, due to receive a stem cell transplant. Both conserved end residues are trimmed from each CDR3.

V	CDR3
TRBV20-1	SALTSGGYSNEQF
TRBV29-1	SVGGHLNISYNSPLH
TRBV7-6	ASSSPGTGTNEQF
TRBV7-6	ASSSPTPASGSSYNEQF
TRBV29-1	SVPLVDTEAF
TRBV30	AWSAGTSASETQY
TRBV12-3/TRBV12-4	ASSLGRLAGSYEQY
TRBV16	ASSQFRSGIEAF
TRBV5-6	ASSLESGGNTGELF
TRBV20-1	SARLSRGGEQF
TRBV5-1	ASSLVWLGSGAEAF
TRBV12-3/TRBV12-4	ARCLYEQY
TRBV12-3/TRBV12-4	ASSPQRGEQF
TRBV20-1	SARVREAGELF
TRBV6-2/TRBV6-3	ASSSTTGYYNEQF
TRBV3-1	ASSQALSGLSGVTRSYNEQF
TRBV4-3	ASSRGEGETQY
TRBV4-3	ASSQDRGLGETQY
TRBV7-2	ASSRRSFSIYEQY
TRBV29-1	SVEEQGVQNEQF
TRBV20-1	SAKLQGGGRAFYEQY
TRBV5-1	ASSLEGDRKY
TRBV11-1	ASSFWTSGGAENEQF
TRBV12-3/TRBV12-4	ASTWGAGPHGAF
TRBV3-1	ASSRETDGYEQF
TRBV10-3	AIRTGETDTQY
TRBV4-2	ASSQEQRGLYTDTQY
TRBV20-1	SARPRDSPYEQY
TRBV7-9	ATLGWGEKTDTQY
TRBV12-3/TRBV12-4	ASSLATPNYGYT
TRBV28	ASSFPLQLAGGQKTGELF
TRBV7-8	ASRVSRGLSTNEKLF
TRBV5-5	ASSSPAVEQY
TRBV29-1	SVDGGSNEKLF
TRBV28	ASSQTSYEQY
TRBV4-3	ASSQDRPDSYEQY
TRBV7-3	ASSLGDRSTYEQY
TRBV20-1	SASLWGNEQF
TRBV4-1	ASTPESGRRRNEQF
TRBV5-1	ASSWAGTGTDTQY
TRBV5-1	ASSLSGEGSRGYT
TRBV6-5	ASSYRPVAGGYEQY
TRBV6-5	ASSSNPGGTYEQY
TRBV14	ASSQVFGLVYNEQF
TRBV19	ASSTSEGYGNTIY
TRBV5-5	ASSLQPGLNTGELF
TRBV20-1	SARDPTGVFGGELF
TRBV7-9	ASSLVGTGEAYEQY